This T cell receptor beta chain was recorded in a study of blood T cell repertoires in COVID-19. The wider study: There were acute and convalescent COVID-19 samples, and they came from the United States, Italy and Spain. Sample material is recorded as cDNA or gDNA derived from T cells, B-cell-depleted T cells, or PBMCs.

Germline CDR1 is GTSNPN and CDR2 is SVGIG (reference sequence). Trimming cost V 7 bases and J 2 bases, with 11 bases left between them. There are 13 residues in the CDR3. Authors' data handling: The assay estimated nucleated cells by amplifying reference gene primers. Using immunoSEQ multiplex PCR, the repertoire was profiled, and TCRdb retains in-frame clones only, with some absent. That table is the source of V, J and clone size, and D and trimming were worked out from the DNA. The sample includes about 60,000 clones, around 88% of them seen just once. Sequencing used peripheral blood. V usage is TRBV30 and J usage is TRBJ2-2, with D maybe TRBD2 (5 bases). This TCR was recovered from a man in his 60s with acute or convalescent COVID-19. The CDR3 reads CAYEGRNTGELFF. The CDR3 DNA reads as TGTGCCTACGAGGGCAGAAACACCGGGGAGCTGTTTTTT.